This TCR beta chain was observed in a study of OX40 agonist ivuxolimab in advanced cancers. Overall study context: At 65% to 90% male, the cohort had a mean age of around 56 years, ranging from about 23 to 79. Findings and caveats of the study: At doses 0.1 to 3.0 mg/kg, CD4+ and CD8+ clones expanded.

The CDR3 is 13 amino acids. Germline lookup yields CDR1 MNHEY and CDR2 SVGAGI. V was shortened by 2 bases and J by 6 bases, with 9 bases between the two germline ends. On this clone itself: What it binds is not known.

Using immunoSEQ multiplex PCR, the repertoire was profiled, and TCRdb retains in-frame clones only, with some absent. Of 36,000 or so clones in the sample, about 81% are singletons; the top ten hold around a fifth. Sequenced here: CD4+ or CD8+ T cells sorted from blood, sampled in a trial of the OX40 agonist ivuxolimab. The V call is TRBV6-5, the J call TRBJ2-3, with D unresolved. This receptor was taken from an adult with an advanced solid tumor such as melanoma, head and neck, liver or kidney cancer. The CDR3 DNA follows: TGTGCCAGCAGTTACAAGCAGGCCGATACGCAGTATTTT. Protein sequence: CASSYKQADTQYF.